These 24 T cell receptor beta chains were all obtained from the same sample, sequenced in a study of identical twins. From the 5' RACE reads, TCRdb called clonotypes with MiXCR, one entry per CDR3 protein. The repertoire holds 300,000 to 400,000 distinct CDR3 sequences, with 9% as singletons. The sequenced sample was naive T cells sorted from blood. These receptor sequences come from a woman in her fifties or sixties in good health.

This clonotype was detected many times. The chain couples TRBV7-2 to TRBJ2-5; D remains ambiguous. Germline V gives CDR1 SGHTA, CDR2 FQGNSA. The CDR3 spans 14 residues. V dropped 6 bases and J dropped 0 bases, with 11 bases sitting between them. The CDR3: CASSRRVNQETQYF. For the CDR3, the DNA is TGTGCCAGCAGTCGTCGGGTAAACCAAGAGACCCAGTACTTC.

The CDR3 DNA is TGCGCCAGCAGCTTGGTCTCGGGAGCAGGGAATGAGCAGTTCTTC. It translates to CASSLVSGAGNEQFF. The chain employs TRBV5-1 and TRBJ2-1; a possible D gene is TRBD2 (6 bases). CDR3 length equals 15 residues. V lost 0 bases to trimming and J lost 7 bases, with 14 bases between them. Germline lookup yields CDR1 SGHRS and CDR2 YFSETQ. The complete variable domain, with remaining parts taken from reference TRBV5-1 and TRBJ2-1, reads KAGVTQTPRYLIKTRGQQVTLSCSPISGHRSVSWYQQTPGQGLQFLFEYFSETQRNKGNFPGRFSGRQFSNSRSEMNVSTLELGDSALYLCASSLVSGAGNEQFFGPGTRLTVL.

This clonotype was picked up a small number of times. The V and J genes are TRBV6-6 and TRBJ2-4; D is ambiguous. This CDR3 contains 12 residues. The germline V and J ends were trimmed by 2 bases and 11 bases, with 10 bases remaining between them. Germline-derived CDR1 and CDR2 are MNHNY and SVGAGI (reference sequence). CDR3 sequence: CASSYGPNLQYF. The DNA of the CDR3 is TGTGCCAGCAGTTACGGTCCGAACCTTCAGTACTTC.

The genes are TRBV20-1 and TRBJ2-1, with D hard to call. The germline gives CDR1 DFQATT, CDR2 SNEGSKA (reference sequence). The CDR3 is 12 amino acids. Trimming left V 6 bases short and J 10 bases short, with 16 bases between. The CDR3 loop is CSATRTSGEQFF. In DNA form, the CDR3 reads TGCAGTGCAACGAGGACCTCCGGGGAGCAGTTCTTC.

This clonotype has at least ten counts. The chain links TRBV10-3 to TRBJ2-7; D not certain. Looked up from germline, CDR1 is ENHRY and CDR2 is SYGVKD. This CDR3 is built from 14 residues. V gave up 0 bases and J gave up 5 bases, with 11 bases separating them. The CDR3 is CAISESSGFHEQYF. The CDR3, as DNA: TGTGCCATCAGTGAGTCGTCCGGGTTCCACGAGCAGTACTTC.

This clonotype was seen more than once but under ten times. The DNA of the CDR3 is TGTGCCAGCAGCCAAAGACAGGGAACGCTCTACGAGCAGTACTTC. As protein: CASSQRQGTLYEQYF. The chain carries TRBV7-6 and TRBJ2-7; 7 bases match TRBD1. This CDR3 comprises 15 residues. Trimming removed 5 bases from V and 3 bases from J; junction bases left unmatched: 10. The germline V gene encodes CDR1 SGHVS and CDR2 FNYEAQ.

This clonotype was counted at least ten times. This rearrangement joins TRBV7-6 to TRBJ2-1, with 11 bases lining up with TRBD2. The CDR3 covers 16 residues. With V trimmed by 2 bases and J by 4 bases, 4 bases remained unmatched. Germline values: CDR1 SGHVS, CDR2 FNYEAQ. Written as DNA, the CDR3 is TGTGCCAGCAGCTTACTTAGCGGGAGGGTTTACAATGAGCAGTTCTTC. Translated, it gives CASSLLSGRVYNEQFF. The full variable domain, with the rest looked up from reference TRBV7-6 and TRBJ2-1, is GAGVSQSPRYKVTKRGQDVALRCDPISGHVSLYWYRQALGQGPEFLTYFNYEAQQDKSGLPNDRFSAERPEGSISTLTIQRTEQRDSAMYRCASSLLSGRVYNEQFFGPGTRLTVL.

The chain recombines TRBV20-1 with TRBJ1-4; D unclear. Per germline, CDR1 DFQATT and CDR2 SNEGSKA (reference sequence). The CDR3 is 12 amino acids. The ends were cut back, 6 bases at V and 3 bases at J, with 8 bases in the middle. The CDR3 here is CSARRANEKLFF. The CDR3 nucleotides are TGCAGTGCCAGGAGGGCTAATGAAAAACTGTTTTTT.

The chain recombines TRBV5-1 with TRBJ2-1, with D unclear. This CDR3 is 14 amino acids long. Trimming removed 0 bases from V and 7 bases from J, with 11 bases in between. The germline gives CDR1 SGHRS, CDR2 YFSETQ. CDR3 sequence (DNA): TGCGCCAGCAGCTTGGCCTTAGGAGAAAATGAGCAGTTCTTC. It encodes CASSLALGENEQFF. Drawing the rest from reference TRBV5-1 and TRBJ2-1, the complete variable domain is KAGVTQTPRYLIKTRGQQVTLSCSPISGHRSVSWYQQTPGQGLQFLFEYFSETQRNKGNFPGRFSGRQFSNSRSEMNVSTLELGDSALYLCASSLALGENEQFFGPGTRLTVL.

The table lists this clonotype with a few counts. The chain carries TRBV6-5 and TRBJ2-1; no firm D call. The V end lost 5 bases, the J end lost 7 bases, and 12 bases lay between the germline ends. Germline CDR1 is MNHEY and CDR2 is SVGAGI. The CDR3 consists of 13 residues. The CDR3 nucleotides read TGTGCCAGCAGTAAAAGGCTAGGGAATGAGCAGTTCTTC. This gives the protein CASSKRLGNEQFF.

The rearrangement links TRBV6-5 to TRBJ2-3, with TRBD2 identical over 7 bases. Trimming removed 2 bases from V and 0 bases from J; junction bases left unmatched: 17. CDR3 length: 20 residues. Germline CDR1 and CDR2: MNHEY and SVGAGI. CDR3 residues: CASSYHSGGRRRGSTDTQYF. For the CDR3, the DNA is TGTGCCAGCAGTTACCACTCCGGGGGGAGGAGACGAGGGAGCACAGATACGCAGTATTTT.

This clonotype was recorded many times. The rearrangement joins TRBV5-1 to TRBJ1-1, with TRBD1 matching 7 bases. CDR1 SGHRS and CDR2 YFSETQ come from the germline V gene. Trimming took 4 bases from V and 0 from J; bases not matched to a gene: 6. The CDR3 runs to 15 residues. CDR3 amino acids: CASSPQTGLNTEAFF. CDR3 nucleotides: TGCGCCAGCAGCCCCCAGACAGGGTTGAACACTGAAGCTTTCTTT.

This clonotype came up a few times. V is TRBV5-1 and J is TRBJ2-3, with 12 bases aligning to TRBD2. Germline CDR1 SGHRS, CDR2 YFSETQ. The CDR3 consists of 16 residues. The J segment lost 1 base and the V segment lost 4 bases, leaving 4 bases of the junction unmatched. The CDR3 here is CASSIRLAGGTDTQYF. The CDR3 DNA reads TGCGCCAGCAGCATCAGACTAGCGGGAGGCACAGATACGCAGTATTTT.

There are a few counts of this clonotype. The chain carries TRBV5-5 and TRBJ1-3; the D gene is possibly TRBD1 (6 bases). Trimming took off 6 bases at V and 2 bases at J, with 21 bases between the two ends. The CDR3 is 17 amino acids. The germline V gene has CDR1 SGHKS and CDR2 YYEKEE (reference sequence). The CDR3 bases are TGTGCCAGCACCCGGGGCGCCCGGGGGGCGCCTGGAAACACCATATATTTT. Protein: CASTRGARGAPGNTIYF.

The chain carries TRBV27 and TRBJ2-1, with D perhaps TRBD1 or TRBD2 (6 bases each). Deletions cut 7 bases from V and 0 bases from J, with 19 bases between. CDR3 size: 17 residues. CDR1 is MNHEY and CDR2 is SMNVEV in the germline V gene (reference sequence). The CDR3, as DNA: TGTGCCAGCAACGAGGGGGGAGGACTGAGCTCCTACAATGAGCAGTTCTTC. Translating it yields CASNEGGGLSSYNEQFF.

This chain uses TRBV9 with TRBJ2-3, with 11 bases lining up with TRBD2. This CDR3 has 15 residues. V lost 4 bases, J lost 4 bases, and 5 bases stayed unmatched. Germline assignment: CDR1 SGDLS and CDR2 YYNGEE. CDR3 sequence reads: CASSLLAGDADTQYF. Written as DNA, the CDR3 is TGTGCCAGCAGCTTACTAGCGGGAGATGCAGATACGCAGTATTTT.

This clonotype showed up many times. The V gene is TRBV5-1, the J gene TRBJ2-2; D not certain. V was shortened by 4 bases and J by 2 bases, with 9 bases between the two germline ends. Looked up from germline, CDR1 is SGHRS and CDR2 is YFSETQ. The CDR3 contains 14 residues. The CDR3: CASSGVANTGELFF. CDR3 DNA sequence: TGCGCCAGCAGCGGGGTAGCAAACACCGGGGAGCTGTTTTTT.

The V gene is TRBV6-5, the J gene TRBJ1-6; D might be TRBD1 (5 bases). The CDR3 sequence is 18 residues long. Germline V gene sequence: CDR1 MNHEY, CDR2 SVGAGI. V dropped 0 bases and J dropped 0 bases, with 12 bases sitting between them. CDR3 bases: TGTGCCAGCAGTTACTCGAGACAGACGAGCTCCTATAATTCACCCCTCCACTTT. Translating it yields CASSYSRQTSSYNSPLHF.

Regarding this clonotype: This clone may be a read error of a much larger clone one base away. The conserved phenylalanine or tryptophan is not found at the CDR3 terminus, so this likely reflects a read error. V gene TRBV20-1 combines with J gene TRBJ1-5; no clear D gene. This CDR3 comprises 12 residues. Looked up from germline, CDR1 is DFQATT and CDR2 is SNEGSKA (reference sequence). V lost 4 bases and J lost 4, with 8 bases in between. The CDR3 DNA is TGCAGTGCTATGGGCAGTAATCAGCCCCAGCATCTT. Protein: CSAMGSNQPQHL.

CDR3 sequence: CASSLDRGRNTEAFF. The CDR3 DNA reads as TGCGCCAGCAGCTTGGACAGGGGGAGGAACACTGAAGCTTTCTTT. This chain links TRBV5-1 with TRBJ1-1; TRBD1 agrees at 8 bases. V trimming: 0 bases; J trimming: 1 base; junction bases outside the gene matches: 2. In germline, CDR1 is SGHRS, CDR2 YFSETQ. The CDR3 loop spans 15 amino acids.

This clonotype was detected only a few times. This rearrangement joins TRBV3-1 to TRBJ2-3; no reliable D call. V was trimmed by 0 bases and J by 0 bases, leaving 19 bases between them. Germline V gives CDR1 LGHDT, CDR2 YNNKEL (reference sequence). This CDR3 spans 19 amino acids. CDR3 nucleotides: TGTGCCAGCAGCCAAGATTTGGTTTTGGCGGTAACGAGCACAGATACGCAGTATTTT. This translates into CASSQDLVLAVTSTDTQYF.

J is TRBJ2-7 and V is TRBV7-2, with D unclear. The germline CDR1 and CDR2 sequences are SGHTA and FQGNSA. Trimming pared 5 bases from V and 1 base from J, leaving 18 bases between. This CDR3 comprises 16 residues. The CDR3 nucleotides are TGTGCCAGCAGCCTAGAAATGGGCCTTCCTTCCTACGAGCAGTACTTC. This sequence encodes CASSLEMGLPSYEQYF.

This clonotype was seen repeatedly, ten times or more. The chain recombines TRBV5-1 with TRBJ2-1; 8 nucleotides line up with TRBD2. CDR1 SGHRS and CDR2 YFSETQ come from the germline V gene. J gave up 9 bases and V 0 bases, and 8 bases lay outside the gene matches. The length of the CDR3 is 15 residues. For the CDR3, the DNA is TGCGCCAGCAGCTTGGAGCAAGCGGGAGTAAGTGAGCAGTTCTTC. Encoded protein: CASSLEQAGVSEQFF.

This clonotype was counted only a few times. Here the CDR3 DNA reads TGCGCCAGCAGTGGAGGGCTAGCGGGGGCCGGGGCCCAGTACTTC. This translates into CASSGGLAGAGAQYF. The V call is TRBV10-2, the J call TRBJ2-5; TRBD2 agrees at 10 bases. CDR1 is WSHSY and CDR2 is SAAADI in the germline V gene. CDR3 size: 15 residues. V gave up 4 bases and J gave up 9 bases; unmatched junction bases: 11.